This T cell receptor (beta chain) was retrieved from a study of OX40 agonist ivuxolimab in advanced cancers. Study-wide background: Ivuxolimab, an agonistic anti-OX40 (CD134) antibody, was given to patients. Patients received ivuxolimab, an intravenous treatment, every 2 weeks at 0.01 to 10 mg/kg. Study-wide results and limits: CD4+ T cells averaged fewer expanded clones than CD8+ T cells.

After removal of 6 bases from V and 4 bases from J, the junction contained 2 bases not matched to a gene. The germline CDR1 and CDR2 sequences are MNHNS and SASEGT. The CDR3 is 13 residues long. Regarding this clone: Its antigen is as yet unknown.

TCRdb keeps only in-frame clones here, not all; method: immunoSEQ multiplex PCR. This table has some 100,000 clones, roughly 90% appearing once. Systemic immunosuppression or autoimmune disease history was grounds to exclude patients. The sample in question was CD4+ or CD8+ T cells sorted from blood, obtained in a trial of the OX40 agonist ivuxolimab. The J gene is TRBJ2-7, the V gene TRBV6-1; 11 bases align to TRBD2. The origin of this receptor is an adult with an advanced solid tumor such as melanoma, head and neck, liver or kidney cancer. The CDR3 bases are TGTGCCAGCAGGACTAGCGGGGATTACGAGCAGTACTTC. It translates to CASRTSGDYEQYF.